This T cell receptor (beta chain) was sequenced in a study of blood T cell repertoires in COVID-19. Study-wide background: From the United States, Italy and Spain came samples of acute and convalescent COVID-19. Sample material is recorded as cDNA or gDNA derived from T cells, B-cell-depleted T cells, or PBMCs.

Under the authors' procedure: Reference gene primer amplification yielded estimated nucleated cell counts. The assay was immunoSEQ multiplex PCR, and TCRdb's table has in-frame clones only and misses some. That table furnishes V, J and clone size, whereas the DNA furnished D and trimming. The sample consists of 200,000 to 300,000 clones, about 86% of them appearing once. V shed 4 bases and J shed 1 base, with 7 bases lying between them. Germline-derived CDR1 and CDR2 are MNHEY and SVGAGI. The CDR3 extends over 13 amino acids. Sample: peripheral blood. The source of this sequence is a man aged 30 to 39 with active or convalescent COVID-19. This sequence joins TRBV6-5 and TRBJ2-5; D unresolved. CDR3 residues: CASSSLLQETQYF. The CDR3 nucleotides are TGTGCCAGCAGTTCCTTACTCCAAGAGACCCAGTACTTC.